Described below is a single T cell receptor (beta chain) sequence and its context. Its antigen is not identified. The source of the sample is a study of T cell responses to AZD1222 COVID-19 vaccine. Study observations and caveats: The donor group comprised mostly white British people and more females; the analysis possibly underestimated clonal diversity. Among vaccine-associated CD4 TCRs, coverage spanned spike, with dominance at 160-218 and 743-854. Seropositive at baseline were only a handful of AZD1222 recipients. Rises in breadth and depth of Spike-specific TCRs came after two AZD1222 doses.

V was cut by 5 bases and J by 7 bases, with 12 bases left in between. The CDR3 loop spans 13 amino acids. CDR1 SEHNR and CDR2 FQNEAQ come from the germline V gene (reference sequence). The protocol was immunoSEQ multiplex PCR, while the TCRdb copy is restricted to in-frame clones and leaves out a portion. The sample carries tens of thousands of clones, under 90% recorded once. The material sequenced was peripheral blood, taken on day 0 of AZD1222 vaccination. The rearrangement joins TRBV7-9 to TRBJ2-1; TRBD1 is a possible D gene (6 bases). The receptor was isolated from an adult in good health. Here the CDR3 DNA reads TGTGCCAGCAGCCCCGGGACAACTAATGAGCAGTTCTTC. Its translation is CASSPGTTNEQFF.